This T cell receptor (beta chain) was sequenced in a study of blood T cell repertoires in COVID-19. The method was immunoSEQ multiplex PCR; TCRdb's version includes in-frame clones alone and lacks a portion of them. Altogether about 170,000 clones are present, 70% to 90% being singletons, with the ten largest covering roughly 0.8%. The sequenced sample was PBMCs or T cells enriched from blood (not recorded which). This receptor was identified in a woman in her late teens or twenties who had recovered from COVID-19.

Written as DNA, the CDR3 is TGTGCCAGCAGCTTGCGGAACAGGCAATTCTATGGCTACACCTTC. The encoded protein is CASSLRNRQFYGYTF. The V gene is TRBV5-6, the J gene TRBJ1-2; a weak D match, TRBD1 (5 bases). V lost 1 base and J lost 4, with 14 bases in between. The CDR3 contains 15 residues. The germline V gene encodes CDR1 SGHDT and CDR2 YYEEEE.